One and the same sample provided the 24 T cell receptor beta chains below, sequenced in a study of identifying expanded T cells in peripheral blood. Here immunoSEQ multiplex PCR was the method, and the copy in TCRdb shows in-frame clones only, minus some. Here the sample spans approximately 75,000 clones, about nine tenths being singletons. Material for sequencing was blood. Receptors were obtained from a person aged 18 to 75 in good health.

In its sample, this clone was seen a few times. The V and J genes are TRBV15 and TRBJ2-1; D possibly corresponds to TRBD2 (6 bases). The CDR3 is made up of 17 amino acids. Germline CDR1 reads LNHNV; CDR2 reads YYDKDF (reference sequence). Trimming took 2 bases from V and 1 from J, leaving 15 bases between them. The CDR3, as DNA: TGTGCCACCAGCAGACCCAGGGTGGCGGGATCCTACAATGAGCAGTTCTTC. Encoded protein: CATSRPRVAGSYNEQFF.

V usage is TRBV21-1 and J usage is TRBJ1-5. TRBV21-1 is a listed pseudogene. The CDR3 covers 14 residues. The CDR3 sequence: CASSKGSPQQPQHF. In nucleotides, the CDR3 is TGTGCCAGCAGCAAAGGGTCCCCCCAACAGCCCCAGCATTTT.

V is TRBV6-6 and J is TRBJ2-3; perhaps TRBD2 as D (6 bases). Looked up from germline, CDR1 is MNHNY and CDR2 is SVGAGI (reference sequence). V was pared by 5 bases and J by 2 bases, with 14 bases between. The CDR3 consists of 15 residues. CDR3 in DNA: TGTGCCAGCAGTATCGGGACTGCCGTCACAGATACGCAGTATTTT. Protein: CASSIGTAVTDTQYF.

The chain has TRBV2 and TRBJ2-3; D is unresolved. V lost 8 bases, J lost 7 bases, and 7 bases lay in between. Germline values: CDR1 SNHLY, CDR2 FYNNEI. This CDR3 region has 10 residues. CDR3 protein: CASGLNTQYF. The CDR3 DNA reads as TGTGCCAGCGGATTGAATACGCAGTATTTT.

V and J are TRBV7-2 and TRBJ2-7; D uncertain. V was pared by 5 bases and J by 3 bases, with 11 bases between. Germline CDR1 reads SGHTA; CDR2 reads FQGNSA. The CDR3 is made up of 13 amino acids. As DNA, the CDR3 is TGTGCCAGCAGCCGCCTACCCCTCTACGAGCAGTACTTC. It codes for CASSRLPLYEQYF. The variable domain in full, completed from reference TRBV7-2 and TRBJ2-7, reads GAGVSQSPSNKVTEKGKDVELRCDPISGHTALYWYRQSLGQGLEFLIYFQGNSAPDKSGLPSDRFSAERTGGSVSTLTIQRTQQEDSAVYLCASSRLPLYEQYFGPGTRLTVT.

In nucleotides, the CDR3 is TGTGCCAATGGGATCCGGTACAGGACCGGGGAGCTGTTTTTT. Protein sequence: CANGIRYRTGELFF. The chain couples TRBV5-8 to TRBJ2-2; D possibly corresponds to TRBD1 (5 bases). In germline, CDR1 is SGHTS, CDR2 YDEGEE. Trimming removed 9 bases from V and 5 bases from J, with 17 bases in between. CDR3 length: 14 residues.

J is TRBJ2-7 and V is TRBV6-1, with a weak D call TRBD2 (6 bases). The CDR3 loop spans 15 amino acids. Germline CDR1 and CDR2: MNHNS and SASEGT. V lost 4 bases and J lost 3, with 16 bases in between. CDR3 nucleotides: TGTGCCAGCAGTGTGGACCCGCGGGGTTTCTACGAGCAGTACTTC. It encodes CASSVDPRGFYEQYF.

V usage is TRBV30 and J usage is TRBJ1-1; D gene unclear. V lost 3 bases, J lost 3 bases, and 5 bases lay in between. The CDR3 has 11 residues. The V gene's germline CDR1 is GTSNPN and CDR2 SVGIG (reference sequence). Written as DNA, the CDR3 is TGTGCCTGGAGCCGTGACACTGAAGCTTTCTTT. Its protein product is CAWSRDTEAFF.

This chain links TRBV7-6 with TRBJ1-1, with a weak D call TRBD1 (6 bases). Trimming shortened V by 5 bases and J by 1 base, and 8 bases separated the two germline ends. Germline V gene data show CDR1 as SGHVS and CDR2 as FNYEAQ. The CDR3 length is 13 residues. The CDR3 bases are TGTGCCAGCAGCCCACAGGGGAACACTGAAGCTTTCTTT. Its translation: CASSPQGNTEAFF.

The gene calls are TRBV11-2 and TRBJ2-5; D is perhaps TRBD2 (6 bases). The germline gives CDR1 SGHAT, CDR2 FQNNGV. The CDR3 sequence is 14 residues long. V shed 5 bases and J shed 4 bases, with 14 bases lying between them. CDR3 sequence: CASSLLGGRETQYF. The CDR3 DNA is TGTGCCAGCAGCCTCTTGGGGGGTCGAGAGACCCAGTACTTC.

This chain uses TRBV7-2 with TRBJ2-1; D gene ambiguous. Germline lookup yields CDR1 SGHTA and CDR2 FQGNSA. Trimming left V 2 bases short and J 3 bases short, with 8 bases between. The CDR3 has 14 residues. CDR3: CASSLQADYNEQFF. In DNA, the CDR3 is TGTGCCAGCAGCTTACAGGCAGACTACAATGAGCAGTTCTTC.

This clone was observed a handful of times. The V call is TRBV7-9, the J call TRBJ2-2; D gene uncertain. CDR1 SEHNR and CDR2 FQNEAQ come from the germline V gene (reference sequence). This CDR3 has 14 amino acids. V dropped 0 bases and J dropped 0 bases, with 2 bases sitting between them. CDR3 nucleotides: TGTGCCAGCAGCTTAGCCGCGAACACCGGGGAGCTGTTTTTT. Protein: CASSLAANTGELFF.

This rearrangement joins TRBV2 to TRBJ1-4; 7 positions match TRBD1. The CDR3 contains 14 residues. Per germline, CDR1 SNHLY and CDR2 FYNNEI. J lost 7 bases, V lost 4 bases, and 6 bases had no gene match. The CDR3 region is CASSGDSEGEKLFF. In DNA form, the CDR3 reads TGTGCCAGCAGTGGGGACAGCGAAGGTGAAAAACTGTTTTTT.

Written as DNA, the CDR3 is TGTGCCAGCAGCTTAGGCCTAGTGGTGGGGCAAGAGACCCAGTACTTC. Its translation: CASSLGLVVGQETQYF. V is TRBV7-8 and J is TRBJ2-5; no definite D call. This CDR3 region has 16 residues. Per germline, CDR1 SGHVS and CDR2 FQNEAQ. V was clipped by 1 base and J by 2 bases, with 14 bases between them.

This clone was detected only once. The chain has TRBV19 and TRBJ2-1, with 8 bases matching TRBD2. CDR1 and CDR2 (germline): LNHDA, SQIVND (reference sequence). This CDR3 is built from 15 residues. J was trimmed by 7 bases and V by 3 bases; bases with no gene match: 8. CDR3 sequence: CASSIPTPGGNEQFF. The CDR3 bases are TGTGCCAGTAGTATTCCGACACCGGGAGGGAATGAGCAGTTCTTC.

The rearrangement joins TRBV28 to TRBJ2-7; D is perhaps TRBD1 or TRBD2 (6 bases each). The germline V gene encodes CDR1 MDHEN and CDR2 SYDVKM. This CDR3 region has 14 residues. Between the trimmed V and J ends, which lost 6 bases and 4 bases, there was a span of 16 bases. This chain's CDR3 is CASSHGGGGYEQYF. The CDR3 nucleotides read TGTGCCAGCAGCCACGGGGGCGGCGGTTACGAGCAGTACTTC.

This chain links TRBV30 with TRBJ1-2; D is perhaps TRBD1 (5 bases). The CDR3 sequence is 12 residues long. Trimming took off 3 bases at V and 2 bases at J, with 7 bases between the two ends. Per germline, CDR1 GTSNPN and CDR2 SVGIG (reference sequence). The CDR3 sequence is CAWRSGNYGYTF. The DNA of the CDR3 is TGTGCCTGGAGGTCAGGGAACTATGGCTACACCTTC.

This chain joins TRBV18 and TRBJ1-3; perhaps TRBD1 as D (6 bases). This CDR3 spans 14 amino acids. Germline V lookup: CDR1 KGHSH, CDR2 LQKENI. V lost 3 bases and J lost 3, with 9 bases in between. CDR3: CASSPGTFGNTIYF. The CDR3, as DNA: TGTGCCAGCTCACCCGGGACATTTGGAAACACCATATATTTT.

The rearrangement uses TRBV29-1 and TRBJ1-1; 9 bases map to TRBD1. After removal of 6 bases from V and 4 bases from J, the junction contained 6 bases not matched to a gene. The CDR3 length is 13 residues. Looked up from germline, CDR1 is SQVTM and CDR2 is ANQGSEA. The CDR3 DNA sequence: TGCAGCGTCACAGGGGGCGGTCGCACTGAAGCTTTCTTT. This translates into CSVTGGGRTEAFF.

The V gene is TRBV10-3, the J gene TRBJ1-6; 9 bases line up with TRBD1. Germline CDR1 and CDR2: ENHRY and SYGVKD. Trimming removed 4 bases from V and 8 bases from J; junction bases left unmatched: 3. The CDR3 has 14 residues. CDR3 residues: CAISAGQGDSPLHF. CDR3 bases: TGTGCCATCAGTGCGGGACAGGGTGATTCACCCCTCCACTTT.

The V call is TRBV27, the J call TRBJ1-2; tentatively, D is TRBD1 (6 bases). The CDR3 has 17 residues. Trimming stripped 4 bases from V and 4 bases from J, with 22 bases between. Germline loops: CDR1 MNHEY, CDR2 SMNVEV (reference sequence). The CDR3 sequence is CASSSSPSYRVVYGYTF. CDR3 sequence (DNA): TGTGCCAGCAGTTCTAGCCCCTCTTACAGGGTTGTCTATGGCTACACCTTC.

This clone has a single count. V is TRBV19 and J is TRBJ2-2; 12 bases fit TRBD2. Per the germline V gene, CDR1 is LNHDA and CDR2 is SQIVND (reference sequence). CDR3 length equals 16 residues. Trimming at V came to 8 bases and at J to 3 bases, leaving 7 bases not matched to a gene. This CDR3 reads CASVPSGRADTGELFF. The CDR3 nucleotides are TGTGCCAGTGTTCCTAGCGGGAGGGCAGACACCGGGGAGCTGTTTTTT.

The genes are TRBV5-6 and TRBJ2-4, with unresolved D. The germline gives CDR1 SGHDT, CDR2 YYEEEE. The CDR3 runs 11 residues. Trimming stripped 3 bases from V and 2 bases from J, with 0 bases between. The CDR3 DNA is TGTGCCAGCAGCTCCAAAAACATTCAGTACTTC. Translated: CASSSKNIQYF.

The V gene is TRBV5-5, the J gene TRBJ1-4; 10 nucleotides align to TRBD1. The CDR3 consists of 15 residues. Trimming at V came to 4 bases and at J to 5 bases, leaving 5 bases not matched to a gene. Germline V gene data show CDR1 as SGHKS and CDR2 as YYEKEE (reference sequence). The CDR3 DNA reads TGTGCCAGCAGCCTGAGGACAGGGGGGAATGAAAAACTGTTTTTT. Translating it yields CASSLRTGGNEKLFF.